The 11 T cell receptor beta chains listed next were all sequenced from one sample in a study of T cells in Graves' hyperthyroidism and ophthalmopathy. Amplification yielded TCR beta CDR3 regions, with RNA transcripts as the source. TCR CDR3 regions were first amplified by RT-PCR with HTBI primers. TCRdb passed the multiplex PCR reads through MiXCR, listing each CDR3 protein once. The sample includes roughly 380,000 distinct CDR3 sequences, roughly 12% of them seen just once. The specimen sequenced was blood. These receptors were obtained from a man younger than 45 with Graves' hyperthyroidism that later progressed to Graves' ophthalmopathy.

The chain combines TRBV5-8 with TRBJ2-7; 7 positions match TRBD1. This CDR3 spans 14 amino acids. Germline CDR1 SGHTS, CDR2 YDEGEE. J lost 3 bases, V lost 6 bases, and 9 bases had no gene match. The CDR3 spells CASIWGQPIYEQYF. CDR3 nucleotides: TGTGCCAGCATCTGGGGACAGCCTATCTACGAGCAGTACTTC. Full variable domain (rest looked up from reference TRBV5-8 and TRBJ2-7): EAGVTQSPTHLIKTRGQQATLRCSPISGHTSVYWYQQALGLGLQFLLWYDEGEERNRGNFPPRFSGRQFPNYSSELNVNALELEDSALYLCASIWGQPIYEQYFGPGTRLTVT.

This clonotype was detected only a few times. This may be a read error, as it is one base from a much larger clone. The J gene is TRBJ2-2, the V gene TRBV2, with D possibly being TRBD1 or TRBD2 (5 bases each). Trimming stripped 4 bases from V and 4 bases from J, with 13 bases between. The CDR3 contains 15 residues. CDR1 is SNHLY and CDR2 is FYNNEI in the germline V gene. In nucleotides, the CDR3 is TGTGCCAGCAGTGTTACGGGGACGAGCACCGGGGAGCTGTTTTTT. Translation: CASSVTGTSTGELFF.

This clonotype has ten or more counts. The chain is built from TRBV6-1 and TRBJ1-4, with TRBD1 matching 10 bases. The germline gives CDR1 MNHNS, CDR2 SASEGT. This CDR3 is built from 15 residues. V lost 6 bases, J lost 7 bases, and 8 bases stayed unmatched. The CDR3 region is CASRELGTGAEKLFF. CDR3 nucleotides: TGTGCCAGCAGAGAGCTAGGGACAGGGGCTGAAAAACTGTTTTTT.

This clonotype was seen only a few times. The V call is TRBV11-3, the J call TRBJ2-7; unclear D gene. CDR1 is SGHNT, CDR2 YENEEA, per germline. Trimming shortened V by 0 bases and J by 1 base, and 10 bases separated the two germline ends. This CDR3 has 15 amino acids. In DNA form, the CDR3 reads TGTGCCAGCAGCTTAGATTTGGCGCGGTCCTACGAGCAGTACTTC. Translation: CASSLDLARSYEQYF.

This clonotype was recorded at least ten times. This chain's CDR3 is CARCPPWQRAYEQYF. CDR3 DNA: TGTGCCAGATGCCCTCCTTGGCAGCGGGCCTACGAGCAGTACTTC. This rearrangement joins TRBV9 to TRBJ2-7; weak D call: TRBD2 (6 bases). V was trimmed by 8 bases and J by 2 bases, leaving 20 bases between them. The CDR3 covers 15 residues. The germline gives CDR1 SGDLS, CDR2 YYNGEE.

This clonotype was detected many times. The chain has TRBV5-1 and TRBJ1-4; weak D call: TRBD1 (6 bases). Per germline, CDR1 SGHRS and CDR2 YFSETQ. Trimming took 2 bases from V and 2 from J, leaving 13 bases between them. The CDR3 runs to 16 residues. The CDR3 loop is CASSLEGGATNEKLFF. In DNA form, the CDR3 reads TGCGCCAGCAGCTTAGAAGGGGGGGCGACTAATGAAAAACTGTTTTTT.

This clonotype showed up many times. The chain uses TRBV7-2 and TRBJ2-3; D unresolved. V was cut by 1 base and J by 4 bases, with 9 bases left in between. The length of the CDR3 is 14 residues. Germline assignment: CDR1 SGHTA and CDR2 FQGNSA. In nucleotides, the CDR3 is TGTGCCAGCAGCTTAGAGCAACTACCAGATACGCAGTATTTT. Amino acid sequence: CASSLEQLPDTQYF. Full variable domain (outside the CDR3, taken from reference TRBV7-2 and TRBJ2-3): GAGVSQSPSNKVTEKGKDVELRCDPISGHTALYWYRQSLGQGLEFLIYFQGNSAPDKSGLPSDRFSAERTGGSVSTLTIQRTQQEDSAVYLCASSLEQLPDTQYFGPGTRLTVL.

This clonotype appeared many times. CDR3 sequence reads: CASSGGGGFNQPQHF. Here the CDR3 DNA reads TGTGCCAGCAGTGGGGGGGGTGGATTCAATCAGCCCCAGCATTTT. The chain employs TRBV6-1 and TRBJ1-5; possible D gene TRBD1, 5 bases. The germline CDR1 and CDR2 sequences are MNHNS and SASEGT. The CDR3 loop spans 15 amino acids. With 4 bases removed from V and 3 bases from J, the gap between germline ends came to 13 bases.

The chain joins TRBV12-3 or TRBV12-4 to TRBJ2-3, with D perhaps matching TRBD1 (6 bases). Trimming took 5 bases from V and 6 from J, leaving 9 bases between them. There are 12 residues in the CDR3. CDR3 DNA sequence: TGTGCCAGCAGTGCCACAGGGGATACGCAGTATTTT. Protein: CASSATGDTQYF.

The table lists this clonotype with many counts. The rearrangement joins TRBV6-6 to TRBJ2-7, with 7 positions matching TRBD1. This CDR3 comprises 15 residues. V shed 0 bases, J shed 5 bases, and the junction held 7 bases outside the gene matches. Germline lookup yields CDR1 MNHNY and CDR2 SVGAGI (reference sequence). The CDR3, as DNA: TGTGCCAGCAGTTACTCGCTCAGAGGGGGCAACGAGCAGTACTTC. It yields the protein CASSYSLRGGNEQYF.

The chain links TRBV10-3 to TRBJ2-3, with 11 positions matching TRBD2. V gave up 6 bases and J gave up 1 base; unmatched junction bases: 3. CDR1 and CDR2 (germline): ENHRY, SYGVKD. The length of the CDR3 is 15 residues. CDR3: CAIRSTSGGTDTQYF. CDR3 nucleotide sequence: TGTGCCATCAGATCGACTAGCGGGGGCACAGATACGCAGTATTTT.